This TCR beta chain was captured in a study of T cells in Graves' hyperthyroidism and ophthalmopathy. The CDR3 has 18 amino acids. Unmatched junction bases numbered 11, after V lost 1 base and J lost 3 bases. The germline CDR1 and CDR2 sequences are MGHRA and YSYEKL. This clonotype came up a few times. RNA transcripts yielded amplified TCR beta CDR3 regions. The HTBI set primed first-round TCR CDR3 RT-PCR. TCRdb reprocessed the multiplex PCR reads via MiXCR and lists one record per CDR3 protein. The repertoire holds around 340,000 distinct CDR3 sequences, roughly 15% seen once, with 33% in the top ten. Subjects aged 18 to 65 presented with newly diagnosed hyperthyroidism of less than 2 months' duration. Diagnoses rested on clinical symptoms, serum thyroxine and TRAb, thyroid ultrasound and orbital computed tomography.

This clonotype was sampled from a man in his thirties or forties with Graves' hyperthyroidism. The V call is TRBV4-1, the J call TRBJ2-5; 10 bases match TRBD2. Sequencing was done on a sample of blood. The DNA for the CDR3 is TGCGCCAGCAGCCAAGTTCTAAGTGTCGGGACTAGCGAAGAGACCCAGTACTTC. Its translation is CASSQVLSVGTSEETQYF.